This T cell receptor (beta chain) was sequenced for a study of control samples from healthy donors and cancer patients. Clones were read by immunoSEQ multiplex PCR, and TCRdb kept only the in-frame ones, dropping some. The data hold roughly 120,000 clones, with around 89% observed a single time. The CDR3 totals 19 residues. The TCR sequence derives from a woman in her seventies in good health. Specimen: blood. This chain connects TRBV12-1 to TRBJ1-5. TRBV12-1 is labeled a pseudogene. The CDR3 reads CASSPPAARHLNSNQPQHF. The CDR3 DNA follows: TGTGCCAGCAGCCCCCCGGCGGCCCGACACCTCAATAGCAATCAGCCCCAGCATTTT.